A selection of T cell receptor beta chains follows, all from one sample in a study of draining lymph node invasion in breast cancer. MiXCR was run by TCRdb on the bulk RNA-seq reads, yielding one entry per CDR3 protein. This sample has fewer than 2,500 distinct CDR3 sequences, with over 75% found just once. Sequenced input: sorted memory CD4+ effector T cells from a lymph node. The receptors were sampled from a female donor with luminal breast cancer. Both conserved end residues are part of each CDR3. D genes are given only for firm matches. Rows give clone size only sometimes, using once, few, many, or a class for an expanded clone.

v_gene	d_gene	abundance	j_gene	CDR3aa	CDR3nt
TRBV3-1	.	once	TRBJ1-1	CASRAGTWGTEAFF	TGTGCCAGCAGAGCCGGGACCTGGGGCACTGAAGCTTTCTTT
TRBV20-1	.	.	TRBJ1-1	CSAEADTEAFF	TGCAGTGCTGAGGCGGACACTGAAGCTTTCTTT
TRBV7-2	.	few	TRBJ1-5	CASSTGTLSNQPQHF	TGTGCCAGCTCTACCGGGACACTTAGCAATCAGCCCCAGCATTTT
TRBV15	.	.	TRBJ1-5	CATSRDPGGNQPQHF	TGTGCCACCAGCAGAGATCCAGGGGGCAATCAGCCCCAGCATTTT
TRBV4-2	.	.	TRBJ1-1	CASSQDRRGNTEAFF	TGTGCCAGCAGCCAAGATCGCAGGGGGAACACTGAAGCTTTCTTT
TRBV6-6	.	.	TRBJ2-6	CASSYSQSSGANVLTF	TGTGCCAGCAGTTACTCTCAGAGCTCTGGGGCCAACGTCCTGACTTTC
TRBV20-1	TRBD1	.	TRBJ1-4	CSAVPGQGMGNEKLFF	TGCAGTGCCGTCCCGGGACAGGGCATGGGTAATGAAAAACTGTTTTTT
TRBV7-6	.	.	TRBJ2-2	CASSLDWSGELFF	TGTGCCAGCAGCTTAGATTGGTCCGGGGAGCTGTTTTTT
TRBV5-1	.	once	TRBJ2-3	CASSPRGDFRTDTQYF	TGCGCCAGCAGCCCGAGGGGGGATTTCCGTACAGATACGCAGTATTTT
TRBV11-2	TRBD1	.	TRBJ1-2	CASSLGGTGGGGYTF	TGTGCCAGCAGCTTAGGAGGGACAGGGGGCGGCGGCTACACCTTC
TRBV6-2/TRBV6-3	.	.	TRBJ2-5	CASNTGAVQETQYF	TGTGCCAGCAACACAGGAGCAGTTCAAGAGACCCAGTACTTC
TRBV27	.	once	TRBJ1-5	CASRAGWMDQPQHF	TGTGCCAGCAGGGCAGGGTGGATGGACCAGCCCCAGCATTTT
TRBV20-1	.	.	TRBJ2-2	CSASDINTGELFF	TGCAGTGCTAGCGACATAAACACCGGGGAGCTGTTTTTT
TRBV4-2	.	.	TRBJ1-6	CASSPGPIFGESPLHF	TGTGCCAGCAGTCCAGGCCCAATTTTCGGAGAATCACCCCTCCACTTT
TRBV7-3	.	.	TRBJ2-1	CASSPGAGNEQFF	TGTGCCAGCAGCCCCGGGGCAGGGAATGAGCAGTTCTTC
TRBV7-2	.	few	TRBJ1-2	CASSLASSVRGGYTF	TGTGCCAGCAGCTTGGCCTCGAGCGTAAGGGGTGGCTACACCTTC
TRBV20-1	.	.	TRBJ2-5	CSAIATAVGTQYF	TGCAGTGCTATCGCCACAGCCGTCGGGACCCAGTACTTC
TRBV11-2	.	once	TRBJ1-2	CASAHGGGYTF	TGTGCCAGTGCGCATGGTGGCGGCTACACCTTC
TRBV9	.	once	TRBJ1-6	CASPRERAIYNSPLHF	TGTGCCAGCCCGCGAGAACGGGCCATCTATAATTCACCCCTCCACTTT
TRBV30	.	.	TRBJ1-1	CAWSPSPGGTEAFF	TGTGCCTGGAGCCCCTCCCCAGGAGGCACTGAAGCTTTCTTT
TRBV7-9	TRBD1	.	TRBJ1-5	CASRKRQTGGRSNQPQHF	TGTGCCAGCAGAAAGAGACAGACAGGGGGCAGGAGCAATCAGCCCCAGCATTTT
TRBV4-1	TRBD1	.	TRBJ1-6	CASSQDRGFGSPLHF	TGTGCCAGCAGCCAAGACAGGGGTTTTGGTTCACCCCTCCACTTT
TRBV30	.	.	TRBJ1-4	CAWSGGRNNEKLFF	TGTGCCTGGAGCGGGGGACGCAATAATGAAAAACTGTTTTTT
TRBV11-2	.	.	TRBJ2-2	CASSPERGFTGELFF	TGTGCCAGCAGCCCAGAAAGAGGGTTTACCGGGGAGCTGTTTTTT
TRBV15	.	.	TRBJ1-4	CATSSPNLGPTNEKLFF	TGTGCCACCAGCAGCCCCAATCTCGGGCCAACTAATGAAAAACTGTTTTTT
TRBV11-1	.	.	TRBJ2-4	CASSSMGGQGFTDIQYF	TGTGCCAGCAGCTCCATGGGTGGGCAGGGGTTCACGGACATTCAGTACTTC
TRBV6-6	.	.	TRBJ1-1	CASSYEQGNEAFF	TGTGCCAGCAGTTACGAGCAGGGAAATGAAGCTTTCTTT
TRBV5-6	TRBD1	.	TRBJ2-7	CASSLRGGASGEQYF	TGTGCCAGCAGCTTGCGAGGGGGCGCGTCGGGGGAGCAGTACTTC
TRBV11-2	.	.	TRBJ2-5	CASSLSETQYF	TGTGCCAGCAGCTTATCGGAGACCCAGTACTTC
TRBV12-3/TRBV12-4	.	.	TRBJ2-7	CASSSDAYEQYF	TGTGCCAGCAGTTCTGACGCCTACGAGCAGTACTTC
TRBV7-2	TRBD2	.	TRBJ2-2	CASSTQREYGRELFF	TGTGCCAGCAGCACCCAGCGGGAGTACGGCAGGGAGCTGTTTTTT